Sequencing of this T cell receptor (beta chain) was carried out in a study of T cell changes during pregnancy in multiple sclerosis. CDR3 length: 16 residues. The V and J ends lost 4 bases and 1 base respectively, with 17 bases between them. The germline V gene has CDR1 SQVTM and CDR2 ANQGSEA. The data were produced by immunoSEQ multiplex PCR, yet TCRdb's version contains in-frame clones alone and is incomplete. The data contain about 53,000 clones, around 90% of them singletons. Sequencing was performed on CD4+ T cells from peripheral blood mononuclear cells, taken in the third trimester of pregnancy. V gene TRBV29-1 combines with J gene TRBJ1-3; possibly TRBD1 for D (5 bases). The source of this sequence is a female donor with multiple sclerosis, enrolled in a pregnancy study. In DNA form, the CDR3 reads TGCAGCGTTGGGGGGGTCTCTCGGGGATCTGGAAACACCATATATTTT. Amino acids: CSVGGVSRGSGNTIYF.